This passage covers 20 T cell receptor beta chains from one sample sequenced in a study of cytomegalovirus exposure and HLA in healthy donors. Some clones are missing from TCRdb's copy, which holds only in-frame ones; the method was immunoSEQ multiplex PCR. The sample includes tens of thousands of clones, 80% to 90% of them seen just once. Sequencing was done on a sample of PBMCs. The receptors were sampled from a woman aged 18-30 years in good health and CMV-seronegative.

The chain employs TRBV5-1 and TRBJ2-5; 7 bases match TRBD1. This CDR3 is 13 amino acids long. Germline V gives CDR1 SGHRS, CDR2 YFSETQ. With V trimmed by 4 bases and J by 7 bases, 7 bases remained unmatched. The CDR3 nucleotides read TGCGCCAGCAGCCTGGGACAGTACGGGACCCAGTACTTC. Protein: CASSLGQYGTQYF.

This chain links TRBV27 with TRBJ1-1; the match to TRBD1 covers 11 bases. Looked up from germline, CDR1 is MNHEY and CDR2 is SMNVEV (reference sequence). V shed 7 bases, J shed 5 bases, and the junction held 12 bases outside the gene matches. This CDR3 has 16 amino acids. As DNA, the CDR3 is TGTGCCAGCATATGGTACCGGACAGGGGGCAGGACTGAAGCTTTCTTT. Amino acids: CASIWYRTGGRTEAFF.

The rearrangement links TRBV18 to TRBJ2-7, with D possibly matching TRBD1 (5 bases). Germline CDR1 and CDR2: KGHSH and LQKENI. Trimming stripped 5 bases from V and 7 bases from J, with 18 bases between. The CDR3 is 14 amino acids. DNA of the CDR3: TGTGCCAGCTCATCAAGCCAGGGTAGCTGGGAGCAGTACTTC. Translated, it gives CASSSSQGSWEQYF.

The chain recombines TRBV5-1 with TRBJ1-1; D uncertain. Trimming removed 4 bases at V and 0 bases at J, with 13 bases between. Germline assignment: CDR1 SGHRS and CDR2 YFSETQ. The length of the CDR3 is 15 residues. This CDR3 reads CASSRAGQLNTEAFF. CDR3 bases: TGCGCCAGCAGCCGGGCGGGTCAGCTGAACACTGAAGCTTTCTTT. Together with reference TRBV5-1 and TRBJ1-1, the CDR3 gives the full variable domain: KAGVTQTPRYLIKTRGQQVTLSCSPISGHRSVSWYQQTPGQGLQFLFEYFSETQRNKGNFPGRFSGRQFSNSRSEMNVSTLELGDSALYLCASSRAGQLNTEAFFGQGTRLTVV.

The CDR3 sequence is CASSGGAGGLSGEQFF. As DNA, the CDR3 is TGTGCCAGCAGCGGAGGAGCGGGGGGGCTTTCCGGTGAGCAGTTCTTC. V usage is TRBV9 and J usage is TRBJ2-1; TRBD2 matches at 10 bases. Looked up from germline, CDR1 is SGDLS and CDR2 is YYNGEE. This CDR3 is built from 16 residues. The junction had 12 bases not matched to a gene; V was cut back by 3 bases and J by 9 bases.

V usage is TRBV6-5 and J usage is TRBJ1-2, with 9 bases aligning to TRBD1. The germline gives CDR1 MNHEY, CDR2 SVGAGI. V shed 7 bases and J 5 bases; nucleotides not matched to a gene: 11. This CDR3 is 15 amino acids long. This CDR3 is CASTKQGAIRYGYTF. Written as DNA, the CDR3 is TGTGCCAGCACCAAACAGGGGGCCATAAGGTATGGCTACACCTTC.

V usage is TRBV6-9 and J usage is TRBJ1-2; possible D gene TRBD1, 6 bases. Germline V gives CDR1 MNHGY, CDR2 SVAAGI. Between the trimmed V and J ends, which lost 4 bases and 6 bases, there was a span of 15 bases. This CDR3 comprises 14 residues. The CDR3 sequence: CASSFWDIGHGYTF. CDR3 nucleotide sequence: TGTGCCAGCAGTTTTTGGGACATCGGACATGGCTACACCTTC.

The chain has TRBV5-1 and TRBJ2-7, with 8 bases aligning to TRBD1. The V and J ends lost 7 bases and 6 bases, in that order; junction bases with no gene match: 3. CDR3 size: 11 residues. Germline CDR1 is SGHRS and CDR2 is YFSETQ. CDR3 DNA sequence: TGCGCCAGCGGACAGGGAGCCGAGCAGTACTTC. This gives the protein CASGQGAEQYF.

CDR3 residues: CASSSLQTPGYTF. CDR3 nucleotide sequence: TGCGCCAGCAGCTCCCTTCAGACACCAGGCTACACCTTC. The chain joins TRBV5-1 to TRBJ1-2, with unresolved D. Germline lookup yields CDR1 SGHRS and CDR2 YFSETQ. The V end was cut by 3 bases, the J end by 8 bases, with 14 bases between. This CDR3 comprises 13 residues.

The count of this clone is one. This chain links TRBV7-2 with TRBJ2-7; maybe TRBD2 (6 bases). With 5 bases removed from V and 3 bases from J, the gap between germline ends came to 14 bases. Per the germline V gene, CDR1 is SGHTA and CDR2 is FQGNSA. CDR3 size: 14 residues. The chain's CDR3 is CASSPRGTFYEQYF. The CDR3 nucleotides are TGTGCCAGCAGCCCCCGAGGGACTTTCTACGAGCAGTACTTC.

This clone was recorded only once. The V call is TRBV28, the J call TRBJ1-1, with D possibly being TRBD1 (6 bases). The CDR3 consists of 13 residues. Trimming shortened V by 7 bases and J by 11 bases, and 20 bases separated the two germline ends. Germline V gene lookup returns CDR1 MDHEN and CDR2 SYDVKM. CDR3 sequence: CASTDGGQRQAFF. In DNA form, the CDR3 reads TGTGCCAGCACCGACGGAGGACAGAGGCAGGCTTTCTTT.

This clone was observed a handful of times. The rearrangement links TRBV7-2 to TRBJ2-7; TRBD2 is a possible D gene (6 bases). This CDR3 is 15 amino acids long. From germline, CDR1 is SGHTA and CDR2 FQGNSA. V was shortened by 3 bases and J by 0 bases, with 12 bases between the two germline ends. CDR3 in DNA: TGTGCCAGCAGCTTGTCCGCGGGGCGCTCCTACGAGCAGTACTTC. It translates to CASSLSAGRSYEQYF.

This clone was recorded a few times. The rearrangement uses TRBV6-6 and TRBJ2-7; 12 positions match TRBD1. With 0 bases clipped from V and 3 bases from J, the junction kept 3 bases outside the gene matches. The CDR3 loop spans 16 amino acids. Germline V lookup: CDR1 MNHNY, CDR2 SVGAGI (reference sequence). CDR3 residues: CASSYSGTGGYYEQYF. The CDR3 nucleotides read TGTGCCAGCAGTTACTCGGGGACAGGGGGCTACTACGAGCAGTACTTC.

This clone appeared a single time. The chain links TRBV9 to TRBJ2-3; D might be TRBD2 (6 bases). The CDR3 runs 14 residues. Germline-derived CDR1 and CDR2 are SGDLS and YYNGEE. V was pared by 5 bases and J by 2 bases, with 12 bases between. CDR3 loop: CASRRRGTTDTQYF. CDR3 in DNA: TGTGCCAGCAGAAGACGGGGGACCACAGATACGCAGTATTTT.

The chain joins TRBV6-4 to TRBJ2-1, with TRBD2 identical over 7 bases. V lost 5 bases to trimming and J lost 5 bases; unmatched junction nucleotides: 3. Germline V gene sequence: CDR1 MRHNA, CDR2 SNTAGT. This CDR3 has 13 residues. CDR3 coding DNA: TGTGCCAGCAGTAACCTAGCGGACAATGAGCAGTTCTTC. Protein: CASSNLADNEQFF.

The chain recombines TRBV10-3 with TRBJ2-5; D may be TRBD1 (5 bases). V lost 6 bases to trimming and J lost 2 bases, with 10 bases between them. The CDR3 spans 13 residues. CDR1 is ENHRY and CDR2 is SYGVKD in the germline V gene. CDR3 sequence: CAISPTEQETQYF. In DNA, the CDR3 is TGTGCCATCAGCCCGACAGAGCAAGAGACCCAGTACTTC.

The chain couples TRBV11-2 to TRBJ2-3, with D maybe TRBD1 (5 bases). V lost 0 bases, J lost 11 bases, and 18 bases lay in between. The CDR3 runs to 15 residues. CDR1 and CDR2 from the germline V gene are SGHAT and FQNNGV. CDR3 DNA sequence: TGTGCCAGCAGCTTAGATGGTCTTATAGGGGCTCAGCAGTATTTT. Protein: CASSLDGLIGAQQYF.

The chain joins TRBV9 to TRBJ2-7; TRBD1 agrees at 8 bases. The length of the CDR3 is 15 residues. Germline V gene sequence: CDR1 SGDLS, CDR2 YYNGEE. Unmatched junction bases numbered 11, after V lost 2 bases and J lost 7 bases. CDR3 sequence (DNA): TGTGCCAGCAGCGTGGGTCGACAGGGGATTTGGGAGCAGTACTTC. Translating gives CASSVGRQGIWEQYF. Variable domain in full (rest from reference TRBV9 and TRBJ2-7): DSGVTQTPKHLITATGQRVTLRCSPRSGDLSVYWYQQSLDQGLQFLIQYYNGEERAKGNILERFSAQQFPDLHSELNLSSLELGDSALYFCASSVGRQGIWEQYFGPGTRLTVT.

This chain connects TRBV6-1 to TRBJ1-5; 7 nucleotides agree with TRBD1. Trimming cost V 10 bases and J 0 bases; bases outside gene matches: 9. Looked up from germline, CDR1 is MNHNS and CDR2 is SASEGT. This CDR3 has 15 residues. In DNA, the CDR3 is TGTGCCACCCCAGGGGGACCCGATAGCAATCAGCCCCAGCATTTT. Its translation: CATPGGPDSNQPQHF.

The V gene is TRBV5-1, the J gene TRBJ1-1, with D uncertain. CDR1 and CDR2 (germline): SGHRS, YFSETQ. Trimming removed 0 bases from V and 0 bases from J, with 9 bases in between. The CDR3 is 15 amino acids. CDR3: CASSLAADMNTEAFF. As DNA, the CDR3 is TGCGCCAGCAGCTTGGCCGCAGACATGAACACTGAAGCTTTCTTT. Based on the CDR3 plus reference TRBV5-1 and TRBJ1-1, the full variable domain is KAGVTQTPRYLIKTRGQQVTLSCSPISGHRSVSWYQQTPGQGLQFLFEYFSETQRNKGNFPGRFSGRQFSNSRSEMNVSTLELGDSALYLCASSLAADMNTEAFFGQGTRLTVV.